This T cell receptor (beta chain) was sequenced during a study of T-cell memory formation after mild COVID-19. Regarding the study as a whole: That cross-reactive memory joined was suggested by some responding clones appearing in pre-infection memory.

In its sample, this clonotype was seen a few times. What it binds is unknown. Per germline, CDR1 MGHRA and CDR2 YSYEKL. V was pared by 4 bases and J by 3 bases, with 18 bases between. The CDR3 length is 16 residues. TCRdb reprocessed the 5' RACE reads with MiXCR, giving one entry per CDR3 protein. This repertoire shows about 140,000 distinct CDR3 sequences, around 15% found once; its top ten account for roughly 28%. The sample taken for sequencing was PBMCs or a T cell subset sorted from them (not recorded which). The genes are TRBV4-1 and TRBJ2-5, with D maybe TRBD2 (9 bases). The clonotype originates from an adult woman who had mild COVID-19 (a few samples of this study predate the infection). Cell type and time point are not known. CDR3 sequence reads: CASSRLAGQVEETQYF. The CDR3 region has the DNA TGCGCCAGCAGCCGCCTAGCGGGACAGGTAGAAGAGACCCAGTACTTC.